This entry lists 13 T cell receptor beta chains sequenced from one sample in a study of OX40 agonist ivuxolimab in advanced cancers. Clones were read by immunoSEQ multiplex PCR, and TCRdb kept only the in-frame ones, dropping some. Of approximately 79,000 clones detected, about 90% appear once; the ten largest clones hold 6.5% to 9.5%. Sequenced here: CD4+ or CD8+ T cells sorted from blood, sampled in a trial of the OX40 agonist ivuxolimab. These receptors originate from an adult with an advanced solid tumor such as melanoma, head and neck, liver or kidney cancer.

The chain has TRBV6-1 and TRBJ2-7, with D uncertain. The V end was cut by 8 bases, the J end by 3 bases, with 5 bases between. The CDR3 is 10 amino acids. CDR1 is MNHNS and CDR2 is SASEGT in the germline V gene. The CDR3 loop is CASGSYEQYF. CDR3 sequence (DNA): TGTGCCAGCGGAAGCTACGAGCAGTACTTC.

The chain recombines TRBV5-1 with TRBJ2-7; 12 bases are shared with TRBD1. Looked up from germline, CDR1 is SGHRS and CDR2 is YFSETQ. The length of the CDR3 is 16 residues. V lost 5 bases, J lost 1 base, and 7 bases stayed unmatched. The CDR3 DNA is TGCGCCAGCAGTGTGGGACAGGGGGCGAGATCCTACGAGCAGTACTTC. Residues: CASSVGQGARSYEQYF.

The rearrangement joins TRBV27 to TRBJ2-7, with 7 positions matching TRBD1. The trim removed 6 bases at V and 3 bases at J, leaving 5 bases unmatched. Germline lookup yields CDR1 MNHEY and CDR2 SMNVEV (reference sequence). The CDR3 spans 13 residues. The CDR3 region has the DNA TGTGCCAGCAGCCTGACAGGGAACTACGAGCAGTACTTC. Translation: CASSLTGNYEQYF.

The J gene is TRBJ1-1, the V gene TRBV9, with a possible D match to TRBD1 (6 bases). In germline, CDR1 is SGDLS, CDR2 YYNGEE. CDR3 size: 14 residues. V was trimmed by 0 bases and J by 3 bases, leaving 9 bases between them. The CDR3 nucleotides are TGTGCCAGCAGCGTAGGGGGGGGGCACACTGAAGCTTTCTTT. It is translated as CASSVGGGHTEAFF.

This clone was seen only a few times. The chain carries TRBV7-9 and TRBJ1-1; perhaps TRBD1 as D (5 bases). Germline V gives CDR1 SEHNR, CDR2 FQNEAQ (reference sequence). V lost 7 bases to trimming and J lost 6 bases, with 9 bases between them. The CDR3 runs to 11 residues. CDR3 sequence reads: CASNVGAEAFF. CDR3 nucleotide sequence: TGTGCCAGCAATGTGGGGGCTGAAGCTTTCTTT.

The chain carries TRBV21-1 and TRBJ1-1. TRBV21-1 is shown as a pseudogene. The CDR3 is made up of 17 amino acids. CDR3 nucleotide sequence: TGTGCCAGCAGCACAAGAGGCCAGGACTGGCCTGACACTGAAGCTTTCTTT. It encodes CASSTRGQDWPDTEAFF.

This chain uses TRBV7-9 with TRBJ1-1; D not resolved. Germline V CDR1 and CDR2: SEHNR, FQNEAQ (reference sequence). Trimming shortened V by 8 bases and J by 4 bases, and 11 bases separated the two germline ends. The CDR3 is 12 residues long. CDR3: CASEGVGTEAFF. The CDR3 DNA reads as TGTGCCAGCGAGGGAGTAGGCACTGAAGCTTTCTTT.

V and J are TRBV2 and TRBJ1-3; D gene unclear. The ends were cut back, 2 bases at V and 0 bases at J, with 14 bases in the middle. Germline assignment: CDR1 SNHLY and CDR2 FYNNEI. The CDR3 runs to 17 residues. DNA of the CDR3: TGTGCCAGCAGTGAATCCCCCCCCGCAAGCTCTGGAAACACCATATATTTT. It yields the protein CASSESPPASSGNTIYF.

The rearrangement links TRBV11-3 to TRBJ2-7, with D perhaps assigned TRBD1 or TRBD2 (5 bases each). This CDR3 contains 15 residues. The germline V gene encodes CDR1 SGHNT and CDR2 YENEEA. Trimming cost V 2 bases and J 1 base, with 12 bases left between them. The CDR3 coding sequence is TGTGCCAGCAGCTTAAGTGGGACGGAGTCCTACGAGCAGTACTTC. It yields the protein CASSLSGTESYEQYF.

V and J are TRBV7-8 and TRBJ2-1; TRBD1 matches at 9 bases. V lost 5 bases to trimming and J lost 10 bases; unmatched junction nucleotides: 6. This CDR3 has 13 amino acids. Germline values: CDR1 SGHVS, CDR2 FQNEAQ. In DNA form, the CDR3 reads TGTGCCAGCAGCGCTACAGGGGGCTTAGAGCAGTTCTTC. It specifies CASSATGGLEQFF.

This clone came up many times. The CDR3 DNA is TGTGCCAGCAGCCTCACGACAGTGTCCGCTAATTCACCCCTCCACTTT. It codes for CASSLTTVSANSPLHF. The gene calls are TRBV7-6 and TRBJ1-6; weak D call: TRBD1 (5 bases). The CDR3 sequence is 16 residues long. The germline V gene has CDR1 SGHVS and CDR2 FNYEAQ. V was trimmed by 5 bases and J by 6 bases, leaving 17 bases between them.

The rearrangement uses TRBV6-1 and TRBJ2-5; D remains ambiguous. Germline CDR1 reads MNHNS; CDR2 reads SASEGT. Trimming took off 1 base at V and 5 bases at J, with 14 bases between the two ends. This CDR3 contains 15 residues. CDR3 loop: CASSEGVWVLETQYF. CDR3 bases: TGTGCCAGCAGTGAAGGGGTCTGGGTCTTGGAGACCCAGTACTTC.

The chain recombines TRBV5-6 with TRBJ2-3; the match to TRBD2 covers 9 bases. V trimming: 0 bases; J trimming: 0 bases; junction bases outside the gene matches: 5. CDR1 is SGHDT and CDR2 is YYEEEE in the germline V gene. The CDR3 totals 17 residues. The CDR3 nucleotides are TGTGCCAGCAGCTTGGCCCTAGCGGGGACGAGCACAGATACGCAGTATTTT. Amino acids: CASSLALAGTSTDTQYF.